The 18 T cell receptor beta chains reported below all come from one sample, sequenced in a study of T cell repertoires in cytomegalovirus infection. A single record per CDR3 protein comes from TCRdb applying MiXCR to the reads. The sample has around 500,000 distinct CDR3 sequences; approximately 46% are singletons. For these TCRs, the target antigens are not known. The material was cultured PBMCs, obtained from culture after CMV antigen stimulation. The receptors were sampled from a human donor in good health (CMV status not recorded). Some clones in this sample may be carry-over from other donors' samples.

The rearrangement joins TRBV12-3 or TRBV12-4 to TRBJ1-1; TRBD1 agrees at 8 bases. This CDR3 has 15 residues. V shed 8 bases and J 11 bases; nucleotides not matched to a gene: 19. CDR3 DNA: TGTGCCAGCGGGGAAGAGACAGGGGCATCCCAAAAGGCTTTCTTT. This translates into CASGEETGASQKAFF.

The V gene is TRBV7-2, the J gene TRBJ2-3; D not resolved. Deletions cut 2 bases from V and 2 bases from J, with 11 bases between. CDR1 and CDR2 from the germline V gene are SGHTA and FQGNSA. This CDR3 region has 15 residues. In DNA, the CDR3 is TGTGCCAGCAGCTTATCCTGGACCGACACAGATACGCAGTATTTT. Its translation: CASSLSWTDTDTQYF. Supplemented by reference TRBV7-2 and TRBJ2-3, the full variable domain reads GAGVSQSPSNKVTEKGKDVELRCDPISGHTALYWYRQSLGQGLEFLIYFQGNSAPDKSGLPSDRFSAERTGGSVSTLTIQRTQQEDSAVYLCASSLSWTDTDTQYFGPGTRLTVL.

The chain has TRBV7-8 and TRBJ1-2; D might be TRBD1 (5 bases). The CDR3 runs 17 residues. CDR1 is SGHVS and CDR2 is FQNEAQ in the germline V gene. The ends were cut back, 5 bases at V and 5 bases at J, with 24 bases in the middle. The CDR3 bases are TGTGCCAGCAGCCCGGGACGGAGCATTACGACGGGGTATGGCTACACCTTC. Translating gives CASSPGRSITTGYGYTF.

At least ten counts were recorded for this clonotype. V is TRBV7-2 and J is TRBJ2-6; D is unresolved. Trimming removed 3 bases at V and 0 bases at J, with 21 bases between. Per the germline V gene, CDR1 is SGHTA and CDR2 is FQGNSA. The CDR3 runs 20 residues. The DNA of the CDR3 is TGTGCCAGCAGCTTTCGACCCCTTGAGGCGGTCAGCTCTGGGGCCAACGTCCTGACTTTC. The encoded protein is CASSFRPLEAVSSGANVLTF.

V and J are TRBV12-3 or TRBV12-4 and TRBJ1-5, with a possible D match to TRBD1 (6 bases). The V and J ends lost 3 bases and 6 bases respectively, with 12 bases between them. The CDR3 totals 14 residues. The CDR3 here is CASSLWGGPQPQHF. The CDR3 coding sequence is TGTGCCAGCAGTTTGTGGGGGGGGCCTCAGCCCCAGCATTTT.

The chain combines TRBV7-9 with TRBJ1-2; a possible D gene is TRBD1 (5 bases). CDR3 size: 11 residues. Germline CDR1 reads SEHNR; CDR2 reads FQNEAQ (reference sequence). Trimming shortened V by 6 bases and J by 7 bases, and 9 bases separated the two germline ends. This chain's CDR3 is CASSEGIGYTF. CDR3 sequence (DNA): TGTGCCAGCAGTGAGGGGATTGGCTACACCTTC.

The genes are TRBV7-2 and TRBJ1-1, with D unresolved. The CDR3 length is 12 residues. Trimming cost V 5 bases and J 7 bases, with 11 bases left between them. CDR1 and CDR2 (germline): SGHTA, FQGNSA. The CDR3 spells CASSANSHEAFF. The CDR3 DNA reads TGTGCCAGCAGCGCCAACAGCCATGAAGCTTTCTTT.

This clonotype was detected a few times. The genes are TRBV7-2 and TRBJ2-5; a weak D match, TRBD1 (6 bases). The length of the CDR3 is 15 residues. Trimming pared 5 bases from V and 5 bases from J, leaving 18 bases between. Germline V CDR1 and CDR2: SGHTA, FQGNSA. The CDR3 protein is CASSPPGGERETQYF. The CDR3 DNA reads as TGTGCCAGCAGCCCCCCTGGGGGCGAACGTGAGACCCAGTACTTC.

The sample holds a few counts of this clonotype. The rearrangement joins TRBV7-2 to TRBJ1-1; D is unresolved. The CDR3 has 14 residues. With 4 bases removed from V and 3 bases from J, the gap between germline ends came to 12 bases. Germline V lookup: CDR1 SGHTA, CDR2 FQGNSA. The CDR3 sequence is CASSSSGVYTEAFF. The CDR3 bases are TGTGCCAGCAGCTCGTCCGGGGTATACACTGAAGCTTTCTTT.

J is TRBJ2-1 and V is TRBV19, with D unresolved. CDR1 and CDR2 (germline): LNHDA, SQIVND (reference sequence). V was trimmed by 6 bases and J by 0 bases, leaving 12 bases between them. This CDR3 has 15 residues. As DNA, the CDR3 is TGTGCCAGTAGGACCGCAGTCAGCTCCTACAATGAGCAGTTCTTC. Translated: CASRTAVSSYNEQFF.

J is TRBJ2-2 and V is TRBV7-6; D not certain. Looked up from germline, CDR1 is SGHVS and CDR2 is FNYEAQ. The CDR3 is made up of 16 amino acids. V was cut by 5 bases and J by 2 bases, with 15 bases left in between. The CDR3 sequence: CASSPKGWTNTGELFF. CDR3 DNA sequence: TGTGCCAGCAGCCCTAAGGGTTGGACCAACACCGGGGAGCTGTTTTTT.

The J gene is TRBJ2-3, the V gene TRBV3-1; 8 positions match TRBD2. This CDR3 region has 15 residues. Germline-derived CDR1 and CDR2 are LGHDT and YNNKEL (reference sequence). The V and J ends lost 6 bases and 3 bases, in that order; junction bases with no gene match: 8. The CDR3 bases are TGTGCCAGCAGAATAACGGGGGGGGCGACAGATACGCAGTATTTT. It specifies CASRITGGATDTQYF.

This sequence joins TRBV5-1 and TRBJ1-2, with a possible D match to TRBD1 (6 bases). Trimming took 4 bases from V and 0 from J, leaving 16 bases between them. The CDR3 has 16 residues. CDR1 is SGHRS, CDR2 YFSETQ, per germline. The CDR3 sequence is CASSPGGLDTNYGYTF. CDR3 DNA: TGCGCCAGCAGCCCTGGGGGGCTCGATACTAACTATGGCTACACCTTC.

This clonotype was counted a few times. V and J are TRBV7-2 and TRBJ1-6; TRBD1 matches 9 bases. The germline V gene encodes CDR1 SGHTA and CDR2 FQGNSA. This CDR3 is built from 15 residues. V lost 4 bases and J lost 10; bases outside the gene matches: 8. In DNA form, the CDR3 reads TGTGCCAGCAGCTCGTGGGGGACAGGGTCATCACCCCTCCACTTT. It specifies CASSSWGTGSSPLHF. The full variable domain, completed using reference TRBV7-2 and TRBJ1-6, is GAGVSQSPSNKVTEKGKDVELRCDPISGHTALYWYRQSLGQGLEFLIYFQGNSAPDKSGLPSDRFSAERTGGSVSTLTIQRTQQEDSAVYLCASSSWGTGSSPLHFGNGTRLTVT.

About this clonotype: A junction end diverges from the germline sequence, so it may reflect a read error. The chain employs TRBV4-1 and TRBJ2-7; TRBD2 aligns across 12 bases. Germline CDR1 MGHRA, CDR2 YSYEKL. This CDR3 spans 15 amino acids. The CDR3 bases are TGCGCCAGCAGCCAAGTCACGACAAGACTAGCGGGGGCTAGCTTC. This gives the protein CASSQVTTRLAGASF.

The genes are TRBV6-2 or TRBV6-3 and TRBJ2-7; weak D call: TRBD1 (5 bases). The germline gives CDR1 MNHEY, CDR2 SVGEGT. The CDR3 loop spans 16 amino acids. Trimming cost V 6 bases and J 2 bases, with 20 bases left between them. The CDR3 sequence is CASSLTGAALTYEQYF. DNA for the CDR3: TGTGCCAGCAGCCTTACTGGGGCCGCGCTAACCTACGAGCAGTACTTC.

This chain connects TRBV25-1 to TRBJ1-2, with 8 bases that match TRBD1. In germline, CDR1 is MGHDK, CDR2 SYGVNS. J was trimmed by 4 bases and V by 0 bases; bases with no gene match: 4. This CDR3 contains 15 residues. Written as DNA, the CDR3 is TGTGCCAGCAGTGAATATCAGGGGGCTGGCTATGGCTACACCTTC. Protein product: CASSEYQGAGYGYTF.

Here the CDR3 DNA reads TGCAGTCTGGGACAGTCGAACACTGAAGCTTTCTTT. Amino acid sequence: CSLGQSNTEAFF. This rearrangement joins TRBV20-1 to TRBJ1-1; 7 nucleotides align to TRBD1. The CDR3 length is 12 residues. Trimming at V came to 8 bases and at J to 1 base, leaving 4 bases not matched to a gene. In germline, CDR1 is DFQATT, CDR2 SNEGSKA (reference sequence).